Presented here are 24 T cell receptor beta chains from one specimen sequenced in a study of regulatory T cells in long-lasting Graves disease. Construction of TCR beta libraries relied on iRepertoire HTBI primers and on Arm-PCR targeting CDR3 regions. From the multiplex PCR reads, TCRdb called clonotypes with MiXCR, one entry per CDR3 protein. In the table there are roughly 400,000 distinct CDR3 sequences, about 20% of which are singletons. Time point of the sample: persistent/refractory GD, antithyroid drugs over 5 years with positive TRAb. After RNA was extracted from PBMCs, the TCR library was made from it. Sequenced material: peripheral blood mononuclear cells (PBMCs), taken when the disease was refractory, from a patient treated with antithyroid drugs. These receptors were collected from a female donor with Graves disease.

The V gene is TRBV24-1, the J gene TRBJ2-5; TRBD1 might be the D (6 bases). The CDR3 contains 13 residues. V lost 3 bases and J 4 bases, leaving 8 bases between the germline ends. Germline V lookup: CDR1 KGHDR, CDR2 SFDVKD. CDR3 residues: CATSDAGAETQYF. The CDR3 region has the DNA TGTGCCACCAGTGATGCAGGGGCAGAGACCCAGTACTTC.

The chain joins TRBV2 to TRBJ2-3; D is uncertain. The CDR3 totals 10 residues. Per germline, CDR1 SNHLY and CDR2 FYNNEI. The V end lost 3 bases, the J end lost 8 bases, and 3 bases lay between the germline ends. CDR3 loop: CASSEVTQYF. As DNA, the CDR3 is TGTGCCAGCAGTGAGGTTACGCAGTATTTT.

At least ten counts were recorded for this clonotype. The chain joins TRBV12-3 or TRBV12-4 to TRBJ1-4; tentative D call: TRBD1 (6 bases). The CDR3 is 13 residues long. The ends were cut back, 5 bases at V and 7 bases at J, with 11 bases in the middle. Written as DNA, the CDR3 is TGTGCCAGCAGTGTTCAGGGGTCTGAAAAACTGTTTTTT. Its translation: CASSVQGSEKLFF.

The chain is built from TRBV4-2 and TRBJ1-1; D gene ambiguous. V gave up 4 bases and J gave up 10 bases, with 19 bases separating them. Per germline, CDR1 LGHNA and CDR2 YNFKEQ. The CDR3 is 14 amino acids. The chain's CDR3 is CASSPKLGPSSAFF. Written as DNA, the CDR3 is TGTGCCAGCAGCCCCAAATTAGGTCCCTCATCAGCTTTCTTT.

In this sample, this clonotype turned up a few times. The chain combines TRBV5-1 with TRBJ1-1; D remains ambiguous. The CDR3 is made up of 13 amino acids. Trimming shortened V by 5 bases and J by 4 bases, and 12 bases separated the two germline ends. The V gene's germline CDR1 is SGHRS and CDR2 YFSETQ. In DNA, the CDR3 is TGCGCCAGCAGTGATAGGGTGGCCACTGAAGCTTTCTTT. This sequence encodes CASSDRVATEAFF.

This clonotype was seen at least ten times. CDR3 sequence: CASHRQGSDGYTF. The CDR3 nucleotides are TGTGCCAGCCATAGACAGGGATCGGATGGCTACACCTTC. The J gene is TRBJ1-2, the V gene TRBV12-3 or TRBV12-4; 7 bases are a match to TRBD1. The V gene end was trimmed by 8 bases and the J gene end by 6 bases; junction bases not matched to a gene: 9. The CDR3 sequence is 13 residues long.

This clonotype was observed many times. The rearrangement links TRBV2 to TRBJ2-4, with D perhaps TRBD2 (5 bases). Germline V gives CDR1 SNHLY, CDR2 FYNNEI. With 4 bases removed from V and 5 bases from J, the gap between germline ends came to 12 bases. This CDR3 spans 14 amino acids. The CDR3 protein is CASSGFAGQNIQYF. DNA for the CDR3: TGTGCCAGCAGTGGCTTTGCGGGCCAAAACATTCAGTACTTC.

The chain is built from TRBV7-2 and TRBJ2-5; D remains unclear. This CDR3 spans 16 amino acids. The V and J ends lost 1 base and 1 base respectively, with 13 bases between them. CDR1 SGHTA and CDR2 FQGNSA come from the germline V gene. DNA of the CDR3: TGTGCCAGCAGCTTAGGGGTTAGCTGGGGCCAAGAGACCCAGTACTTC. Translating gives CASSLGVSWGQETQYF.

This clonotype was found many times. The V gene is TRBV20-1, the J gene TRBJ1-2; D is unclear. Germline CDR1 reads DFQATT; CDR2 reads SNEGSKA (reference sequence). Trimming cost V 6 bases and J 3 bases, with 14 bases left between them. CDR3 length: 13 residues. The DNA for the CDR3 is TGCAGTGCCCCGAATCGGGGAGACTATGGCTACACCTTC. The encoded protein is CSAPNRGDYGYTF.

This clonotype has ten or more counts. V usage is TRBV7-2 and J usage is TRBJ1-6, with 7 bases lining up with TRBD1. V was clipped by 1 base and J by 7 bases; unmatched bases: 4. This CDR3 contains 15 residues. Germline lookup yields CDR1 SGHTA and CDR2 FQGNSA. CDR3 region: CASSLDVTGNSPLHF. DNA for the CDR3: TGTGCCAGCAGCTTAGATGTGACAGGGAATTCACCCCTCCACTTT.

This chain connects TRBV2 to TRBJ2-3; D is unresolved. Trimming cost V 3 bases and J 6 bases, with 7 bases left between them. Germline CDR1 SNHLY, CDR2 FYNNEI. There are 12 residues in the CDR3. CDR3 residues: CASSEMGDTQYF. The CDR3 DNA reads as TGTGCCAGCAGTGAGATGGGGGATACGCAGTATTTT.

The table lists this clonotype with many counts. This rearrangement joins TRBV12-3 or TRBV12-4 to TRBJ2-7; possible D gene TRBD1, 5 bases. The CDR3 sequence is 12 residues long. Trimming left V 8 bases short and J 3 bases short, with 11 bases between. The CDR3 DNA is TGTGCCAGCTGCACAGGCGGCTACGAGCAGTACTTC. Its protein is CASCTGGYEQYF.

To note about this clonotype: A single base separates this from a much larger clone, so it may be a read error. In DNA form, the CDR3 reads TGTGCCAACAGTGAAAGGACAGGGGCCCTACAAGAGACCCAGTACTTC. Translation: CANSERTGALQETQYF. The chain joins TRBV6-1 to TRBJ2-5, with 9 nucleotides matching TRBD1. Per the germline V gene, CDR1 is MNHNS and CDR2 is SASEGT. This CDR3 region has 16 residues.

The rearrangement joins TRBV4-3 to TRBJ1-6; D uncertain. There are 16 residues in the CDR3. From germline, CDR1 is LGHNA and CDR2 YSLEER. V was clipped by 4 bases and J by 10 bases, with 20 bases between them. The chain's CDR3 is CASSPSLTSRESPLHF. Here the CDR3 DNA reads TGCGCCAGCAGCCCCTCTCTTACCTCGAGGGAATCACCCCTCCACTTT.

The chain employs TRBV7-9 and TRBJ1-5; D is unclear. Germline CDR1 is SEHNR and CDR2 is FQNEAQ (reference sequence). V was shortened by 0 bases and J by 6 bases, with 6 bases between the two germline ends. The CDR3 is 13 residues long. This CDR3 reads CASSLAPGQPQHF. The DNA for the CDR3 is TGTGCCAGCAGCTTAGCGCCGGGTCAGCCCCAGCATTTT.

The chain uses TRBV20-1 and TRBJ1-5; 11 nucleotides align to TRBD1. Unmatched junction bases numbered 12, after V lost 4 bases and J lost 4 bases. This CDR3 comprises 17 residues. CDR1 and CDR2 from the germline V gene are DFQATT and SNEGSKA (reference sequence). The CDR3 DNA reads as TGCAGTGCTATCACCTCGGACAGGGGGCTTTCTAATCAGCCCCAGCATTTT. It codes for CSAITSDRGLSNQPQHF.

About this clonotype: This may come from a read error, since a much larger clone is one base off. The conserved phenylalanine or tryptophan normally closing the CDR3 is absent here, so this likely arose from a read error. The CDR3 loop reads CASRNIRGNGYTL. DNA for the CDR3: TGTGCCAGCAGAAATATAAGGGGGAATGGCTACACCCTC. V gene TRBV28 combines with J gene TRBJ1-2, with D perhaps matching TRBD1 (6 bases). Trimming left V 6 bases short and J 6 bases short, with 14 bases between. The germline V gene encodes CDR1 MDHEN and CDR2 SYDVKM. The CDR3 is 13 amino acids.

With respect to this clonotype: This clone may be a read error of a much larger clone one base away. The chain has TRBV30 and TRBJ2-5; D is unclear. The germline V gene has CDR1 GTSNPN and CDR2 SVGIG (reference sequence). This CDR3 spans 13 amino acids. Written as DNA, the CDR3 is TGTGTCTGGAGCAGCACTATAGGAGAGACCCAGTACTTC. Translated, it gives CVWSSTIGETQYF. Variable domain in full (rest from reference TRBV30 and TRBJ2-5): SQTIHQWPATLVQPVGSPLSLECTVEGTSNPNLYWYRQAAGRGLQLLFYSVGIGQISSEVPQNLSASRPQDRQFILSSKKLLLSDSGFYLCVWSSTIGETQYFGPGTRLLVL.

This chain joins TRBV4-3 and TRBJ1-4; the D gene is possibly TRBD1 (5 bases). Per the germline V gene, CDR1 is LGHNA and CDR2 is YSLEER. The CDR3 consists of 15 residues. Deletions cut 0 bases from V and 6 bases from J, with 11 bases between. The CDR3 reads CASSQDETGDEKLFF. CDR3 coding DNA: TGCGCCAGCAGCCAAGATGAGACGGGGGATGAAAAACTGTTTTTT.

The CDR3 DNA sequence: TGTGCCAGCAGTTACGTCGCCCTCACCGGGGAGCTGTTTTTT. Translated, it gives CASSYVALTGELFF. The chain uses TRBV6-2 or TRBV6-3 and TRBJ2-2; D call uncertain. V was trimmed by 2 bases and J by 4 bases, leaving 8 bases between them. The CDR3 loop spans 14 amino acids. Germline V gene lookup returns CDR1 MNHEY and CDR2 SVGEGT.

This clonotype came up a few times. The rearrangement links TRBV30 to TRBJ1-1; D unclear. Germline CDR1 reads GTSNPN; CDR2 reads SVGIG (reference sequence). The CDR3 totals 14 residues. V was shortened by 4 bases and J by 4 bases, with 16 bases between the two germline ends. CDR3 protein: CAWTGMNKVTEAFF. The CDR3 DNA is TGTGCCTGGACAGGAATGAACAAGGTCACTGAAGCTTTCTTT.

This clonotype was observed many times. The rearrangement links TRBV28 to TRBJ2-7; D is undetermined. The V gene lost 5 bases and the J gene lost 10 bases, with 15 bases spanning the gap. The CDR3 has 12 amino acids. CDR1 is MDHEN, CDR2 SYDVKM, per germline. The DNA for the CDR3 is TGTGCCAGCAGTCCTCAGGTACGGGCTCAGTACTTC. Amino acids: CASSPQVRAQYF.

This chain links TRBV29-1 with TRBJ2-7; 12 nucleotides match TRBD1. The V segment lost 3 bases and the J segment 3 bases; nucleotides outside the gene matches: 3. CDR3 length equals 14 residues. Germline CDR1 reads SQVTM; CDR2 reads ANQGSEA. CDR3 DNA sequence: TGCAGCGTTGAGGGACAGGGGGCCGACTACGAGCAGTACTTC. Its protein product is CSVEGQGADYEQYF.

This clonotype was counted many times. The chain combines TRBV20-1 with TRBJ2-7; 8 bases map to TRBD2. CDR1 DFQATT and CDR2 SNEGSKA come from the germline V gene (reference sequence). This CDR3 spans 15 amino acids. J gave up 2 bases and V 0 bases, and 6 bases lay outside the gene matches. In nucleotides, the CDR3 is TGCAGTGCTAGAGACCCTGCGGGAGGTACCTACGAGCAGTACTTC. Its translation is CSARDPAGGTYEQYF.